Each of the 32 T cell receptor beta chains below was sequenced from the same sample in a study of T cell responses to AZD1222 COVID-19 vaccine. Assay: immunoSEQ multiplex PCR; the TCRdb copy retains only in-frame clones and omits some. The table has about 120,000 clones, 93% seen once. This specimen consisted of peripheral blood, obtained 28 days after the second AZD1222 dose. The receptors shown here come from an adult who received the AZD1222 COVID-19 vaccine.

The V gene is TRBV4-3, the J gene TRBJ1-2; tentatively, D is TRBD1 (5 bases). V lost 4 bases to trimming and J lost 5 bases, with 17 bases between them. The CDR3 is 15 amino acids. The germline V gene encodes CDR1 LGHNA and CDR2 YSLEER. The CDR3 loop is CASSPAWGTQYGYTF. CDR3 coding DNA: TGCGCCAGCAGCCCCGCTTGGGGGACCCAATATGGCTACACCTTC.

The chain is built from TRBV6-1 and TRBJ1-2; no clear D gene. Trimming took 2 bases from V and 5 from J, leaving 6 bases between them. The CDR3 totals 12 residues. Germline assignment: CDR1 MNHNS and CDR2 SASEGT. CDR3 bases: TGTGCCAGCAGTGAACCCCCTTATGGCTACACCTTC. Translating gives CASSEPPYGYTF.

This rearrangement joins TRBV18 to TRBJ1-4, with TRBD1 matching over 7 bases. Germline lookup yields CDR1 KGHSH and CDR2 LQKENI. With V trimmed by 5 bases and J by 0 bases, 9 bases remained unmatched. The CDR3 spans 17 residues. As DNA, the CDR3 is TGTGCCAGCTCAGCCAACAGGGGCGGTACAACTAATGAAAAACTGTTTTTT. Translated, it gives CASSANRGGTTNEKLFF.

This clone was seen just once. This sequence joins TRBV29-1 and TRBJ2-1; 8 nucleotides match TRBD2. Germline trimming cut 8 bases from V and 7 bases from J; bases unmatched to any gene: 13. From germline, CDR1 is SQVTM and CDR2 ANQGSEA. CDR3 length equals 14 residues. CDR3 DNA sequence: TGCAGCACCACCGGGACTAGATCCAGTAATGAGCAGTTCTTC. Translation: CSTTGTRSSNEQFF.

The rearrangement links TRBV28 to TRBJ1-1; 7 bases are a match to TRBD1. With 4 bases clipped from V and 2 bases from J, the junction kept 4 bases outside the gene matches. The CDR3 runs 14 residues. Looked up from germline, CDR1 is MDHEN and CDR2 is SYDVKM. DNA for the CDR3: TGTGCCAGCAGTTCAGGGGGGATAAACACTGAAGCTTTCTTT. Residues: CASSSGGINTEAFF.

V and J are TRBV6-6 and TRBJ1-3; D is unresolved. The germline V gene has CDR1 MNHNY and CDR2 SVGAGI (reference sequence). V was clipped by 6 bases and J by 0 bases, with 15 bases between them. The CDR3 is 16 residues long. The CDR3 nucleotides are TGTGCCAGCAGAATTACGGGGATACTCTCTGGAAACACCATATATTTT. Translated: CASRITGILSGNTIYF.

V usage is TRBV5-1 and J usage is TRBJ1-2; possibly TRBD1 for D (5 bases). The CDR3 totals 13 residues. V lost 4 bases and J 5 bases, leaving 12 bases between the germline ends. The germline gives CDR1 SGHRS, CDR2 YFSETQ. CDR3 sequence (DNA): TGCGCCAGCAGCGAAACAGGAGATTATGGCTACACCTTC. It specifies CASSETGDYGYTF.

V gene TRBV7-2 combines with J gene TRBJ2-5; TRBD2 might be the D (6 bases). The CDR3 covers 16 residues. The V gene's germline CDR1 is SGHTA and CDR2 FQGNSA. Trimming stripped 1 base from V and 4 bases from J, with 16 bases between. The CDR3 DNA reads TGTGCCAGCAGCTTAGGGGGCGCTAGCGTCGGAGAGACCCAGTACTTC. This translates into CASSLGGASVGETQYF.

The genes are TRBV18 and TRBJ2-7; tentatively, D is TRBD2 (7 bases). The CDR3 length is 15 residues. Trimming left V 1 base short and J 6 bases short, with 16 bases between. Germline V gives CDR1 KGHSH, CDR2 LQKENI. The CDR3 region has the DNA TGTGCCAGCTCACCACGGGAGGGGGGTTCCCTCGAGCAGTACTTC. Amino acids: CASSPREGGSLEQYF.

The chain links TRBV11-3 to TRBJ2-1; no reliable D call. V was shortened by 1 base and J by 9 bases, with 19 bases between the two germline ends. Germline-derived CDR1 and CDR2 are SGHNT and YENEEA. The CDR3 totals 16 residues. Written as DNA, the CDR3 is TGTGCCAGCAGCTTAGGGGGTTCTCTGTCTATCGGTGAGCAGTTCTTC. Its protein is CASSLGGSLSIGEQFF.

This chain joins TRBV23-1 and TRBJ1-2, with no clear D. TRBV23-1 is flagged as an ORF with uncertain function. Trimming removed 9 bases from V and 5 bases from J, with 16 bases in between. This CDR3 spans 13 amino acids. Here the CDR3 DNA reads TGCGCCAGTCATCAGCGGGGAAGGTATGGCTACACCTTC. Translation: CASHQRGRYGYTF.

The table lists this clone with a few counts. The chain is built from TRBV2 and TRBJ2-1, with 8 bases lining up with TRBD1. Germline trimming cut 3 bases from V and 1 base from J; bases unmatched to any gene: 2. The CDR3 extends over 15 amino acids. Germline loops: CDR1 SNHLY, CDR2 FYNNEI. The chain's CDR3 is CASSDDRGSYNEQFF. The CDR3 nucleotides read TGTGCCAGCAGTGACGACAGGGGATCCTACAATGAGCAGTTCTTC.

This clone appeared a single time. The chain combines TRBV6-2 or TRBV6-3 with TRBJ1-2; no clear D gene. The CDR3 length is 14 residues. V was trimmed by 2 bases and J by 8 bases, leaving 15 bases between them. Germline V gene data show CDR1 as MNHEY and CDR2 as SVGEGT. The CDR3 is CASSYEGFRRGYTF. For the CDR3, the DNA is TGTGCCAGCAGTTACGAAGGATTTCGGCGGGGCTACACCTTC.

V is TRBV6-5 and J is TRBJ1-2; D is undetermined. The V end lost 4 bases, the J end lost 12 bases, and 15 bases lay between the germline ends. The CDR3 contains 12 residues. Germline CDR1 reads MNHEY; CDR2 reads SVGAGI. Written as DNA, the CDR3 is TGTGCCAGCAGTTTTAGCGATTGGGGTCACACCTTC. Translated, it gives CASSFSDWGHTF.

The CDR3 loop is CASSFQGILNTEAFF. The CDR3, as DNA: TGTGCCAGCAGTTTTCAGGGAATCCTGAACACTGAAGCTTTCTTT. The chain uses TRBV27 and TRBJ1-1; maybe TRBD1 (5 bases). This CDR3 has 15 residues. CDR1 is MNHEY and CDR2 is SMNVEV in the germline V gene (reference sequence). V was pared by 3 bases and J by 0 bases, with 11 bases between.

The gene calls are TRBV9 and TRBJ2-5, with D perhaps TRBD2 (6 bases). The germline gives CDR1 SGDLS, CDR2 YYNGEE. The CDR3 has 16 residues. The V gene lost 5 bases and the J gene lost 1 base, with 18 bases spanning the gap. The CDR3 spells CASSLSVAETQETQYF. CDR3 nucleotide sequence: TGTGCCAGCAGTCTTAGCGTAGCGGAGACCCAAGAGACCCAGTACTTC.

This clone was seen only a few times. The chain links TRBV3-1 (or the pseudogene TRBV3-2) to TRBJ2-7, with 7 bases aligning to TRBD2. Unmatched junction bases numbered 7, after V lost 4 bases and J lost 7 bases. Germline V gene data show CDR1 as LGHDT and CDR2 as YNNKEL (reference sequence). The CDR3 is 13 amino acids. Written as DNA, the CDR3 is TGTGCCAGCAGCCTCCCCGGGGGGAATGAGCAGTACTTC. Amino acids: CASSLPGGNEQYF.

The chain employs TRBV4-3 and TRBJ1-1; perhaps TRBD1 as D (6 bases). The length of the CDR3 is 16 residues. V dropped 3 bases and J dropped 5 bases, with 19 bases sitting between them. Germline values: CDR1 LGHNA, CDR2 YSLEER. CDR3 residues: CASSHDRLLGGTEAFF. The DNA for the CDR3 is TGCGCCAGCAGCCACGATAGACTATTAGGGGGGACTGAAGCTTTCTTT.

The chain has TRBV6-5 and TRBJ2-3; the D gene is possibly TRBD1 (6 bases). From germline, CDR1 is MNHEY and CDR2 SVGAGI. The CDR3 spans 15 residues. Trimming left V 6 bases short and J 0 bases short, with 13 bases between. The CDR3 is CASSRQDTSTDTQYF. The CDR3 region has the DNA TGTGCCAGCAGCCGACAGGACACTAGCACAGATACGCAGTATTTT.

This clone was picked up one time. Here the CDR3 DNA reads TGTGCCAGCTCTTCGGACTTAATGAACACTGAAGCTTTCTTT. It is translated as CASSSDLMNTEAFF. The chain employs TRBV18 and TRBJ1-1; D is unresolved. From germline, CDR1 is KGHSH and CDR2 LQKENI. Trimming left V 6 bases short and J 0 bases short, with 11 bases between. This CDR3 contains 14 residues.

V gene TRBV4-1 combines with J gene TRBJ1-3; 8 nucleotides align to TRBD1. V was pared by 4 bases and J by 0 bases, with 5 bases of the junction left unmatched. CDR3 length: 16 residues. Germline values: CDR1 MGHRA, CDR2 YSYEKL. The CDR3 sequence is CASSLGQGFSGNTIYF. In nucleotides, the CDR3 is TGCGCCAGCAGCCTCGGACAGGGTTTCTCTGGAAACACCATATATTTT.

V gene TRBV4-2 combines with J gene TRBJ2-7, with 9 bases aligning to TRBD1. This CDR3 is 15 amino acids long. The J segment lost 3 bases and the V segment lost 3 bases, leaving 6 bases of the junction unmatched. Germline CDR1 reads LGHNA; CDR2 reads YNFKEQ. CDR3 coding DNA: TGTGCCAGCAGCCAGGGGACAGGGCCGGGCTACGAGCAGTACTTC. Translating gives CASSQGTGPGYEQYF.

V gene TRBV6-2 or TRBV6-3 combines with J gene TRBJ2-7, with unresolved D. The CDR3 extends over 16 amino acids. V dropped 5 bases and J dropped 3 bases, with 20 bases sitting between them. The germline V gene has CDR1 MNHEY and CDR2 SVGEGT. CDR3 sequence reads: CASSPSRPLVVYEQYF. The CDR3 coding sequence is TGTGCCAGCAGTCCCTCCCGCCCTTTAGTCGTCTACGAGCAGTACTTC.

The chain joins TRBV2 to TRBJ1-3; possibly TRBD1 for D (5 bases). Trimming pared 2 bases from V and 0 bases from J, leaving 5 bases between. Germline values: CDR1 SNHLY, CDR2 FYNNEI. The length of the CDR3 is 14 residues. CDR3 nucleotide sequence: TGTGCCAGCAGTGAACAGGGCTCTGGAAACACCATATATTTT. This codes for CASSEQGSGNTIYF. Supplemented by reference TRBV2 and TRBJ1-3, the full variable domain reads EPEVTQTPSHQVTQMGQEVILRCVPISNHLYFYWYRQILGQKVEFLVSFYNNEISEKSEIFDDQFSVERPDGSNFTLKIRSTKLEDSAMYFCASSEQGSGNTIYFGEGSWLTVV.

The chain is built from TRBV2 and TRBJ1-5; TRBD1 might be the D (6 bases). V dropped 3 bases and J dropped 2 bases, with 8 bases sitting between them. Germline CDR1 is SNHLY and CDR2 is FYNNEI. The CDR3 runs 14 residues. This CDR3 is CASSESGGNQPQHF. DNA for the CDR3: TGTGCCAGCAGTGAGTCAGGGGGCAATCAGCCCCAGCATTTT.

The chain uses TRBV9 and TRBJ2-7; D unclear. This CDR3 spans 15 amino acids. Germline-derived CDR1 and CDR2 are SGDLS and YYNGEE. Deletions cut 0 bases from V and 0 bases from J, with 10 bases between. The CDR3, as DNA: TGTGCCAGCAGCGTAGATTGGCAGGTCTCCTACGAGCAGTACTTC. It specifies CASSVDWQVSYEQYF.

The chain employs TRBV7-9 and TRBJ2-7, with D perhaps matching TRBD2 (6 bases). This CDR3 region has 15 residues. Per germline, CDR1 SEHNR and CDR2 FQNEAQ (reference sequence). Deletions cut 4 bases from V and 5 bases from J, with 18 bases between. The CDR3 is CASSSVEGLSHEQYF. CDR3 coding DNA: TGTGCCAGCAGCTCAGTAGAGGGACTGTCCCACGAGCAGTACTTC.

This clone was counted once. The V call is TRBV2, the J call TRBJ1-2; TRBD1 matches at 9 bases. V lost 6 bases and J lost 5; bases outside the gene matches: 1. The CDR3 has 12 residues. CDR1 SNHLY and CDR2 FYNNEI come from the germline V gene. The CDR3 region is CASRQGAYGYTF. The CDR3 region has the DNA TGTGCCAGCAGACAGGGGGCATATGGCTACACCTTC.

The CDR3 DNA follows: TGTGCCAGCAGCTTACGTGCTGAAGCTTTCTTT. Translating it yields CASSLRAEAFF. The chain carries TRBV11-2 and TRBJ1-1; D not certain. V dropped 2 bases and J dropped 6 bases, with 4 bases sitting between them. The CDR3 has 11 amino acids. Germline V CDR1 and CDR2: SGHAT, FQNNGV.

This sequence joins TRBV5-1 and TRBJ2-7; perhaps TRBD2 as D (6 bases). The V gene's germline CDR1 is SGHRS and CDR2 YFSETQ. Between the trimmed V and J ends, which lost 5 bases and 0 bases, there was a span of 15 bases. CDR3 size: 15 residues. The CDR3 spells CASSPGTHSSYEQYF. CDR3 nucleotides: TGCGCCAGCAGTCCCGGGACTCACAGCTCCTACGAGCAGTACTTC.

The chain employs TRBV3-1 (or the pseudogene TRBV3-2) and TRBJ2-4; 9 bases are shared with TRBD1. Trimming took 3 bases from V and 7 from J; bases not matched to a gene: 7. CDR1 and CDR2 from the germline V gene are LGHDT and YNNKEL (reference sequence). The CDR3 covers 15 residues. The CDR3 spells CASSQIQGAGNIQYF. The CDR3 DNA reads as TGTGCCAGCAGCCAGATACAGGGGGCTGGGAACATTCAGTACTTC.

The chain recombines TRBV6-1 with TRBJ2-7; the match to TRBD2 covers 7 bases. The length of the CDR3 is 19 residues. The germline CDR1 and CDR2 sequences are MNHNS and SASEGT. V shed 4 bases, J shed 0 bases, and the junction held 18 bases outside the gene matches. The CDR3 DNA reads TGTGCCAGCAGTGCTCGCGGGCCCACGGAGCTAGCGGCCTCCTACGAGCAGTACTTC. Its protein is CASSARGPTELAASYEQYF.